A single sample gave rise to the 4 T cell receptor beta chains below, sequenced in a study of human T cells and chemical hapten exposure. The sample's time point: patch test 3, about 24 weeks after DPC sensitization. The sample's treatment: therapeutic diphenylcyclopropenone sensitization with weekly scalp DPC. In TCRdb, the RACE reads were re-called with MiXCR into one record per CDR3 protein. The sample has roughly 32,000 distinct CDR3 sequences, approximately 6% seen once. This specimen was whole blood, taken in connection with sensitization to the hapten diphenylcyclopropenone (DPC). Receptors originate from a man aged 25-45 years with alopecia areata. Some clones in this sample may be carry-over from other donors' samples.

This chain connects TRBV7-2 to TRBJ1-1; D is unclear. CDR1 is SGHTA and CDR2 is FQGNSA in the germline V gene. This CDR3 contains 14 residues. Trimming removed 9 bases from V and 1 base from J, with 15 bases in between. CDR3 residues: CASTRDPSNTEAFF. The CDR3 DNA reads TGTGCCAGTACCCGCGACCCCTCGAACACTGAAGCTTTCTTT.

Many counts were recorded for this clonotype. This rearrangement joins TRBV7-2 to TRBJ2-1, with 7 bases aligning to TRBD1. Losses at the gene ends were 4 bases for V and 8 bases for J; bases not matched to a gene: 11. The CDR3 is 15 amino acids. Germline V gene data show CDR1 as SGHTA and CDR2 as FQGNSA. This CDR3 reads CASSYGTGVSHEQFF. For the CDR3, the DNA is TGTGCCAGCAGCTATGGAACAGGGGTTTCGCATGAGCAGTTCTTC.

This rearrangement joins TRBV27 to TRBJ1-5; 7 bases align to TRBD1. V was clipped by 2 bases and J by 9 bases; unmatched bases: 7. This CDR3 spans 14 amino acids. The germline V gene has CDR1 MNHEY and CDR2 SMNVEV (reference sequence). As DNA, the CDR3 is TGTGCCAGCAGTTTAGGGCAGGGGGTCGGGCCCCAGCATTTT. Its translation: CASSLGQGVGPQHF.

This clonotype was detected many times. This rearrangement joins TRBV12-3 or TRBV12-4 to TRBJ2-4, with TRBD2 as a possible D gene (5 bases). CDR3 size: 15 residues. Trimming took off 3 bases at V and 2 bases at J, with 11 bases between the two ends. The chain's CDR3 is CASSLTGNPKNIQYF. The CDR3, as DNA: TGTGCCAGCAGTTTGACGGGGAATCCCAAAAACATTCAGTACTTC.